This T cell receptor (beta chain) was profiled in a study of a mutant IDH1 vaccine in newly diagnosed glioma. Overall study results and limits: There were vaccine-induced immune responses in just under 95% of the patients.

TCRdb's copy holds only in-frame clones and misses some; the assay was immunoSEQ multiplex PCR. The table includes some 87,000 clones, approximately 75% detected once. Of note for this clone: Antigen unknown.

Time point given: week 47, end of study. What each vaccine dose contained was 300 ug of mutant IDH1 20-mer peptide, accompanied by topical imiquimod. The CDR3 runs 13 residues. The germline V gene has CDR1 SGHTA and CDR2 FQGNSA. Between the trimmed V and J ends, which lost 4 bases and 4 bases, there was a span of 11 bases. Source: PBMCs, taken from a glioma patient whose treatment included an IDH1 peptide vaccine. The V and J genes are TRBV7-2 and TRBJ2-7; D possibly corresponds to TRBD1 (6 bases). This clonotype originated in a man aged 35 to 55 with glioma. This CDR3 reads CASSSGDGYEQYF. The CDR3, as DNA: TGTGCCAGCAGCTCAGGGGACGGATACGAGCAGTACTTC.